This entry lists 7 T cell receptor beta chains sequenced from one sample in a study of blood T cell repertoires in COVID-19. Data came from immunoSEQ multiplex PCR; TCRdb stores just in-frame clones and leaves some out. The sample records 220,000 or so clones, more than 80% being singletons. The sequenced material came from PBMCs or T cells enriched from blood (not recorded which). Receptors were obtained from a man between 50 and 59 years old who had been exposed to COVID-19.

The chain carries TRBV10-3 and TRBJ2-1, with 8 bases matching TRBD2. The CDR3 length is 15 residues. J gave up 9 bases and V 1 base, and 8 bases lay outside the gene matches. Germline V gene data show CDR1 as ENHRY and CDR2 as SYGVKD. CDR3 residues: CAISELGLELGEQFF. The CDR3 DNA is TGTGCCATCAGTGAGTTGGGACTAGAACTGGGTGAGCAGTTCTTC.

V usage is TRBV9 and J usage is TRBJ1-5; the match to TRBD1 covers 9 bases. The CDR3 sequence is 14 residues long. The V gene's germline CDR1 is SGDLS and CDR2 YYNGEE. J gave up 5 bases and V 3 bases, and 3 bases lay outside the gene matches. Here the CDR3 reads CASSARQGDQPQHF. The CDR3 DNA sequence: TGTGCCAGCAGCGCCCGACAGGGGGATCAGCCCCAGCATTTT. The full variable domain, completed using reference TRBV9 and TRBJ1-5, is DSGVTQTPKHLITATGQRVTLRCSPRSGDLSVYWYQQSLDQGLQFLIQYYNGEERAKGNILERFSAQQFPDLHSELNLSSLELGDSALYFCASSARQGDQPQHFGDGTRLSIL.

The rearrangement joins TRBV7-9 to TRBJ1-1; a weak D match, TRBD1 (6 bases). CDR3 size: 15 residues. Trimming removed 5 bases at V and 0 bases at J, with 13 bases between. Germline CDR1 reads SEHNR; CDR2 reads FQNEAQ (reference sequence). The CDR3 DNA is TGTGCCAGCAGCCCAGGACAGAGGCTGAACACTGAAGCTTTCTTT. Translating gives CASSPGQRLNTEAFF. The full variable domain, rest sourced from reference TRBV7-9 and TRBJ1-1, is DTGVSQNPRHKITKRGQNVTFRCDPISEHNRLYWYRQTLGQGPEFLTYFQNEAQLEKSRLLSDRFSAERPKGSFSTLEIQRTEQGDSAMYLCASSPGQRLNTEAFFGQGTRLTVV.

This rearrangement joins TRBV11-2 to TRBJ2-1; tentatively, D is TRBD1 (5 bases). Germline-derived CDR1 and CDR2 are SGHAT and FQNNGV. Trimming pared 6 bases from V and 0 bases from J, leaving 9 bases between. The CDR3 is made up of 14 amino acids. In DNA form, the CDR3 reads TGTGCCAGCAGGGGGCAAGGCTCCTACAATGAGCAGTTCTTC. Protein: CASRGQGSYNEQFF.

V is TRBV18 and J is TRBJ1-1; unclear D gene. The CDR3 has 15 amino acids. Trimming removed 6 bases from V and 0 bases from J, with 14 bases in between. Germline V lookup: CDR1 KGHSH, CDR2 LQKENI. The DNA for the CDR3 is TGTGCCAGCTCGCCAGGTGACACAATGAACACTGAAGCTTTCTTT. It is translated as CASSPGDTMNTEAFF.

The chain carries TRBV29-1 and TRBJ2-5, with D possibly matching TRBD2 (6 bases). The CDR3 consists of 14 residues. In germline, CDR1 is SQVTM, CDR2 ANQGSEA. Trimming removed 4 bases at V and 1 base at J, with 13 bases between. DNA for the CDR3: TGCAGCGTTGGGCATAGCGGTTCCCAAGAGACCCAGTACTTC. This encodes CSVGHSGSQETQYF.

V gene TRBV6-1 combines with J gene TRBJ2-1; D not resolved. CDR3 length equals 13 residues. V was pared by 3 bases and J by 3 bases, with 6 bases between. Germline assignment: CDR1 MNHNS and CDR2 SASEGT. For the CDR3, the DNA is TGTGCCAGCAGTGACGTCTACTACAATGAGCAGTTCTTC. Its protein product is CASSDVYYNEQFF.